What follows are 7 T cell receptor beta chains derived from one specimen sequenced in a study of cytomegalovirus exposure and HLA in healthy donors. PCR involved 60 Vbeta and 13 Jbeta primers. Only in-frame clones appear in the TCRdb table, and some are missing; sequencing was by immunoSEQ multiplex PCR. The sample lists more than 95,000 clones, 72% occurring once. Sequencing was performed on PBMCs. These receptors came from a man aged 25-40 years in good health and CMV-seronegative.

The gene calls are TRBV9 and TRBJ2-3; possibly TRBD1 for D (5 bases). Trimming cost V 1 base and J 1 base, with 10 bases left between them. The CDR3 extends over 15 amino acids. Germline V CDR1 and CDR2: SGDLS, YYNGEE. The CDR3 DNA is TGTGCCAGCAGCGTAAGGGGCCGCGGCACAGATACGCAGTATTTT. This gives the protein CASSVRGRGTDTQYF.

V gene TRBV7-2 combines with J gene TRBJ1-6; D remains unclear. The CDR3 is made up of 15 amino acids. The V gene lost 5 bases and the J gene lost 7 bases, with 15 bases spanning the gap. Germline-derived CDR1 and CDR2 are SGHTA and FQGNSA. The CDR3 nucleotides are TGTGCCAGCAGCCAAAGACGGGGAGTCAATTCACCCCTCCACTTT. Encoded protein: CASSQRRGVNSPLHF. Full variable domain (rest looked up from reference TRBV7-2 and TRBJ1-6): GAGVSQSPSNKVTEKGKDVELRCDPISGHTALYWYRQSLGQGLEFLIYFQGNSAPDKSGLPSDRFSAERTGGSVSTLTIQRTQQEDSAVYLCASSQRRGVNSPLHFGNGTRLTVT.

Regarding this clone: The sample has other DNA sequences that encode this CDR3 too. The genes are TRBV2 and TRBJ2-7; no firm D call. Germline assignment: CDR1 SNHLY and CDR2 FYNNEI. With 1 base removed from V and 3 bases from J, the gap between germline ends came to 4 bases. The CDR3 has 12 amino acids. CDR3 sequence (DNA): TGTGCCAGCAGTGAAGGCTACTACGAGCAGTACTTC. Translated, it gives CASSEGYYEQYF.

This chain joins TRBV11-2 and TRBJ1-5; D remains ambiguous. From germline, CDR1 is SGHAT and CDR2 FQNNGV. The CDR3 has 15 amino acids. Trimming stripped 0 bases from V and 7 bases from J, with 13 bases between. This CDR3 reads CASSLDLVGEQPQHF. The CDR3 coding sequence is TGTGCCAGCAGCTTAGATTTAGTTGGAGAGCAGCCCCAGCATTTT.

V usage is TRBV7-6 and J usage is TRBJ2-7, with D perhaps matching TRBD2 (6 bases). V was trimmed by 4 bases and J by 0 bases, leaving 16 bases between them. Germline CDR1 is SGHVS and CDR2 is FNYEAQ. The CDR3 has 16 residues. The CDR3 nucleotides are TGTGCCAGCAGCTCGAACTGGCGGGATAACTCCTACGAGCAGTACTTC. This codes for CASSSNWRDNSYEQYF.

This clone came up a few times. V usage is TRBV30 and J usage is TRBJ1-4; 7 nucleotides agree with TRBD1. The CDR3 is 15 amino acids. Trimming took 4 bases from V and 5 from J; bases not matched to a gene: 10. Looked up from germline, CDR1 is GTSNPN and CDR2 is SVGIG (reference sequence). The CDR3 DNA is TGTGCCTGGAACGACAGGGTCAGTGTGAATGAAAAACTGTTTTTT. The encoded protein is CAWNDRVSVNEKLFF. Full variable domain (rest looked up from reference TRBV30 and TRBJ1-4): SQTIHQWPATLVQPVGSPLSLECTVEGTSNPNLYWYRQAAGRGLQLLFYSVGIGQISSEVPQNLSASRPQDRQFILSSKKLLLSDSGFYLCAWNDRVSVNEKLFFGSGTQLSVL.

This chain joins TRBV5-4 and TRBJ1-2; 8 bases match TRBD1. The CDR3 extends over 17 amino acids. The V gene end was trimmed by 3 bases and the J gene end by 1 base; junction bases not matched to a gene: 11. Germline CDR1 and CDR2: SGHNT and YYREEE (reference sequence). The CDR3 spells CASSSGQGRTSNYGYTF. The CDR3 DNA reads as TGTGCCAGCAGCTCCGGACAGGGACGCACCAGTAACTATGGCTACACCTTC.